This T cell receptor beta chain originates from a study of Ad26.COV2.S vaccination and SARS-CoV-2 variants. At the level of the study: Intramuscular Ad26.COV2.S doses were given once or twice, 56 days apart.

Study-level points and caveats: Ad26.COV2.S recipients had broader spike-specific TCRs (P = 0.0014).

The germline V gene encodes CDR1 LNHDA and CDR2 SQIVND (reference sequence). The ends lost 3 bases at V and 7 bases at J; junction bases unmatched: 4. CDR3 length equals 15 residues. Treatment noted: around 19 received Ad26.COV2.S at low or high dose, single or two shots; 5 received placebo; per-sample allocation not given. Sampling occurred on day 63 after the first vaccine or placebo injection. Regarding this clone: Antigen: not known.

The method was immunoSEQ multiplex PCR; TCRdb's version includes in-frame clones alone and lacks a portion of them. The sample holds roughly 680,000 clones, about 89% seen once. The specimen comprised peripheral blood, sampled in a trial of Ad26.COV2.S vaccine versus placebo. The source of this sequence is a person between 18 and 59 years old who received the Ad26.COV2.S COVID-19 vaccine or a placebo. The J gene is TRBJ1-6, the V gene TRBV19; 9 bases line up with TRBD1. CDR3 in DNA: TGTGCCAGTAGTATTTACAGGGGGCTCAATTCACCCCTCCACTTT. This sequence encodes CASSIYRGLNSPLHF.